Below are 3 T cell receptor beta chains sequenced from a single sample in a study of response to subunit inactivated influenza vaccine. TCRdb redid the calling of the RT-PCR reads with MiXCR, one entry per CDR3 protein. In the table there are about 830,000 distinct CDR3 sequences, about 18% of which are singletons. Sequencing was performed on PBMCs from blood, taken 5 to 6 days after vaccination. The origin of the receptors is a man in his forties or fifties who received an inactivated influenza vaccine.

The table lists this clonotype with a few counts. The CDR3: CASSRAGGDYGYTF. CDR3 in DNA: TGTGCCAGCAGCCGGGCAGGGGGCGATTATGGCTACACCTTC. The chain has TRBV28 and TRBJ1-2; 8 bases fit TRBD1. The V and J ends lost 6 bases and 5 bases, in that order; junction bases with no gene match: 8. CDR1 is MDHEN, CDR2 SYDVKM, per germline. CDR3 length: 14 residues.

The chain recombines TRBV6-1 with TRBJ2-7, with a possible D match to TRBD1 (6 bases). The ends were cut back, 5 bases at V and 5 bases at J, with 13 bases in the middle. The germline V gene has CDR1 MNHNS and CDR2 SASEGT. The length of the CDR3 is 13 residues. CDR3 DNA: TGTGCCAGCAGTACACAGGGTTTCCACGAGCAGTACTTC. Translating it yields CASSTQGFHEQYF.

This chain links TRBV7-2 with TRBJ2-2; D may be TRBD2 (5 bases). Germline CDR1 reads SGHTA; CDR2 reads FQGNSA. V dropped 5 bases and J dropped 6 bases, with 7 bases sitting between them. This CDR3 has 12 amino acids. The CDR3 protein is CASSPAAGELFF. In DNA, the CDR3 is TGTGCCAGCAGCCCAGCGGCCGGGGAGCTGTTTTTT.